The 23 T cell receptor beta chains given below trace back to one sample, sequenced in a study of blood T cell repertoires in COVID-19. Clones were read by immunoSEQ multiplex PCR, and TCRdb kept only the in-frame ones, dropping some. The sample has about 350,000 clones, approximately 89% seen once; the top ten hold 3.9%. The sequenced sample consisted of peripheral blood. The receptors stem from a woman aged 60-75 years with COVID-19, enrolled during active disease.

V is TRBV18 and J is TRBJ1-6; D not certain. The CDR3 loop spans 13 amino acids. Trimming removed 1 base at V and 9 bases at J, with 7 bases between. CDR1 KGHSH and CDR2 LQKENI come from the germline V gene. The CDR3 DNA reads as TGTGCCAGCTCACCACGCGCACTTTCACCCCTCCACTTT. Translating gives CASSPRALSPLHF.

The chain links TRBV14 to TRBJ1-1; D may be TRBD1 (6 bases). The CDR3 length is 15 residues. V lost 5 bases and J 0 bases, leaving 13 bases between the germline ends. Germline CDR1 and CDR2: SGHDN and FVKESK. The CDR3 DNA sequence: TGTGCCAGCAGCACCCGGACAGCTATGAACACTGAAGCTTTCTTT. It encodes CASSTRTAMNTEAFF.

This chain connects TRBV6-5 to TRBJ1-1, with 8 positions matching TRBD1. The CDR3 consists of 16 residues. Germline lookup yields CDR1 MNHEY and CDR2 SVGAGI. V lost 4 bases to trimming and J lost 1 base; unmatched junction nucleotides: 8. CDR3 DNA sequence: TGTGCCAGCAGTTCCACAGGACAGGGTGGGAACACTGAAGCTTTCTTT. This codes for CASSSTGQGGNTEAFF.

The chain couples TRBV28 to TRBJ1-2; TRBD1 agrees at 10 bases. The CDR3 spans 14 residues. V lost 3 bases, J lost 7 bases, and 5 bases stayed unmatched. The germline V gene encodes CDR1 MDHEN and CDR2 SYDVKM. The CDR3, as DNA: TGTGCCAGCAGTTTGGGGGACAGGGGCAGTGGCTACACCTTC. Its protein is CASSLGDRGSGYTF.

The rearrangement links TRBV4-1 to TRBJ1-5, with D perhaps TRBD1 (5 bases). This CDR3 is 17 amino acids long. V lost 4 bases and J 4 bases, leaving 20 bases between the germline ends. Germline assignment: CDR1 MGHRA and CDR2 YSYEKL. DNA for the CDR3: TGCGCCAGCAGCCCCCCTCTCCCGGCAGGGTATAATCAGCCCCAGCATTTT. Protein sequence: CASSPPLPAGYNQPQHF.

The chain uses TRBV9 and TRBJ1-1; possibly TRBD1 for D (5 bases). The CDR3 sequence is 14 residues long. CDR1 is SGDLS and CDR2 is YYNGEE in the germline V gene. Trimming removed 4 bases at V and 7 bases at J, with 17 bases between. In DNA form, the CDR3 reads TGTGCCAGCAGCCCCGGACCCAACCAGGGTGAAGCTTTCTTT. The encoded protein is CASSPGPNQGEAFF. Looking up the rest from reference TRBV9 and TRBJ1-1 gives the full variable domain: DSGVTQTPKHLITATGQRVTLRCSPRSGDLSVYWYQQSLDQGLQFLIQYYNGEERAKGNILERFSAQQFPDLHSELNLSSLELGDSALYFCASSPGPNQGEAFFGQGTRLTVV.

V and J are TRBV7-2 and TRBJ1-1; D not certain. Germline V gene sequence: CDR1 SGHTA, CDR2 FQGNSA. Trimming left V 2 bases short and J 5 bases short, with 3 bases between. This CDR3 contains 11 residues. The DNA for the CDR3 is TGTGCCAGCAGCTTACGGACTGAAGCTTTCTTT. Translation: CASSLRTEAFF.

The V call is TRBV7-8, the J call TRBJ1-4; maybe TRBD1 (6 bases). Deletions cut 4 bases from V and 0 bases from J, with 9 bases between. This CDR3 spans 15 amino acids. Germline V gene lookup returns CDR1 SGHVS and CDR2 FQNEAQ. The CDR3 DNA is TGTGCCAGCAGCTCCTACAGGGCAACTAATGAAAAACTGTTTTTT. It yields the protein CASSSYRATNEKLFF.

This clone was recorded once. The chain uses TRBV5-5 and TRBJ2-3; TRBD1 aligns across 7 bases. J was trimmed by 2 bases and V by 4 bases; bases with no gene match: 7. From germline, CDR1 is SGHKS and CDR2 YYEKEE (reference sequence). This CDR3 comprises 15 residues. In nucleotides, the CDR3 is TGTGCCAGCAGCCCAAGGGGGCAGGACACAGATACGCAGTATTTT. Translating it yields CASSPRGQDTDTQYF.

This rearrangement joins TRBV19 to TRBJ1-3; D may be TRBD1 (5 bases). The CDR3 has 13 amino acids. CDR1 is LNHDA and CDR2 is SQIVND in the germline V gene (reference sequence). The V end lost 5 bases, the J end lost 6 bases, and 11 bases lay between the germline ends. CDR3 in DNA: TGTGCCAGTAGTGGTACGGGGGTAAACACCATATATTTT. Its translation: CASSGTGVNTIYF.

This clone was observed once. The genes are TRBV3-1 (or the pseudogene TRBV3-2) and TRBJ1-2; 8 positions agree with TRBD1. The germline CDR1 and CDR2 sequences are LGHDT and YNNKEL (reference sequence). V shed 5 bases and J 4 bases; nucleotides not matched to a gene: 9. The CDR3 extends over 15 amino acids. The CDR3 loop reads CASSASRGLGYGYTF. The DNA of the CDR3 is TGTGCCAGCAGCGCGTCCAGGGGGCTGGGCTATGGCTACACCTTC.

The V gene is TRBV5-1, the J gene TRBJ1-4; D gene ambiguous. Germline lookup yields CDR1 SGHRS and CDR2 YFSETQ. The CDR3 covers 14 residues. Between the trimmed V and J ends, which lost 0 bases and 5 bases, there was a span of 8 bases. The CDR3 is CASSLDPLNEKLFF. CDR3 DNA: TGCGCCAGCAGCTTGGATCCCCTCAATGAAAAACTGTTTTTT.

The CDR3 DNA sequence: TGTGCCAGCAGAGCCCAGGGGGCCGGTGAAAAACTGTTTTTT. Translation gives CASRAQGAGEKLFF. The V and J genes are TRBV14 and TRBJ1-4; 8 bases line up with TRBD1. The trim removed 6 bases at V and 7 bases at J, leaving 7 bases unmatched. The germline V gene has CDR1 SGHDN and CDR2 FVKESK. CDR3 length: 14 amino acids. Full variable domain (outside the CDR3, taken from reference TRBV14 and TRBJ1-4): EAGVTQFPSHSVIEKGQTVTLRCDPISGHDNLYWYRRVMGKEIKFLLHFVKESKQDESGMPNNRFLAERTGGTYSTLKVQPAELEDSGVYFCASRAQGAGEKLFFGSGTQLSVL.

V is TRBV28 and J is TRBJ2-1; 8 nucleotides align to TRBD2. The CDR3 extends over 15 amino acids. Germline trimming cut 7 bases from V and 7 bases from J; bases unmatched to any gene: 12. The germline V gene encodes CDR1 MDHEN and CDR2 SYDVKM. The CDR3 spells CASTNGVAGLNEQFF. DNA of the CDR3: TGTGCCAGCACCAATGGAGTAGCGGGGTTGAATGAGCAGTTCTTC.

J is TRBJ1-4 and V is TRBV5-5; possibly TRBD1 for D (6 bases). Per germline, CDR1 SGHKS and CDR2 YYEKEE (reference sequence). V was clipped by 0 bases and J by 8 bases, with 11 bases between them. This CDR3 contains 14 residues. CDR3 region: CASSLGQAYEKLFF. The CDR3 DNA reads TGTGCCAGCAGCTTGGGACAGGCATACGAAAAACTGTTTTTT.

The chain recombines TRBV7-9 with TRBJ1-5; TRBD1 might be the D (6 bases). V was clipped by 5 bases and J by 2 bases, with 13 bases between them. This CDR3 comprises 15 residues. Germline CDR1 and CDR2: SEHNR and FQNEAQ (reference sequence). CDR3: CASSGEGDGNQPQHF. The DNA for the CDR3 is TGTGCCAGCAGCGGCGAGGGGGATGGCAATCAGCCCCAGCATTTT.

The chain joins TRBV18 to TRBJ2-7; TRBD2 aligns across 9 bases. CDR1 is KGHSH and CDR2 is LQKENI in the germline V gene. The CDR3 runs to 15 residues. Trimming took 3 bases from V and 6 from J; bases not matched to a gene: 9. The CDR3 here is CASSPVAGVPLEQYF. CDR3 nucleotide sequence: TGTGCCAGCTCACCCGTAGCGGGGGTCCCCCTCGAGCAGTACTTC.

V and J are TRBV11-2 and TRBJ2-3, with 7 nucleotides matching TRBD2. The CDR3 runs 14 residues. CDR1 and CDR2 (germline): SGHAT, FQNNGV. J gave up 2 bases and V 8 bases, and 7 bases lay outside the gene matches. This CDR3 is CASFWGGSTDTQYF. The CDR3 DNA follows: TGTGCCAGCTTCTGGGGGGGATCCACAGATACGCAGTATTTT.

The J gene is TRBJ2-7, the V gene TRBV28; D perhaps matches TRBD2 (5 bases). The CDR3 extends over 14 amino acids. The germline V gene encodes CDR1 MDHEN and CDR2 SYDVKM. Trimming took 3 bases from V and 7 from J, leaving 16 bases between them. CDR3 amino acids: CASSLSYGVGEQYF. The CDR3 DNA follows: TGTGCCAGCAGTTTGTCGTACGGGGTTGGGGAGCAGTACTTC.

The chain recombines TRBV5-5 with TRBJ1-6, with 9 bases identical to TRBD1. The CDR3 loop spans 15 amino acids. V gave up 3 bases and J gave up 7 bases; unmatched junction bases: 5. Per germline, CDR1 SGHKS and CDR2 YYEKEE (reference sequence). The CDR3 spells CASSSPGQGNSPLHF. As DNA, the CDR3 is TGTGCCAGCAGCTCCCCGGGACAGGGCAATTCACCCCTCCACTTT.

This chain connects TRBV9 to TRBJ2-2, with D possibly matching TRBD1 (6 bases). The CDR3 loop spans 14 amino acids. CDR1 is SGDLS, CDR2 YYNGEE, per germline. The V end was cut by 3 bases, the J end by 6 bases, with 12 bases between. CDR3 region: CASSGHRDAGELFF. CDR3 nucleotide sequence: TGTGCCAGCAGCGGACACAGGGACGCCGGGGAGCTGTTTTTT. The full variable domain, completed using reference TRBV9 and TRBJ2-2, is DSGVTQTPKHLITATGQRVTLRCSPRSGDLSVYWYQQSLDQGLQFLIQYYNGEERAKGNILERFSAQQFPDLHSELNLSSLELGDSALYFCASSGHRDAGELFFGEGSRLTVL.

CDR3 loop: CASSPWTGYTGELFF. For the CDR3, the DNA is TGTGCCAGCAGCCCGTGGACAGGGTACACCGGGGAGCTGTTTTTT. The chain links TRBV5-6 to TRBJ2-2; 8 bases are shared with TRBD1. The CDR3 consists of 15 residues. V shed 4 bases and J 3 bases; nucleotides not matched to a gene: 5. The V gene's germline CDR1 is SGHDT and CDR2 YYEEEE.

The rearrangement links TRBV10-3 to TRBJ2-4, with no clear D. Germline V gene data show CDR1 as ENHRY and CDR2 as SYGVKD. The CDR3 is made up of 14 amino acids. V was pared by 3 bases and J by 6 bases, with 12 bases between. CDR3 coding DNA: TGTGCCATCAGTGACCCAGACAAGTTAAACATTCAGTACTTC. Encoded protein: CAISDPDKLNIQYF.